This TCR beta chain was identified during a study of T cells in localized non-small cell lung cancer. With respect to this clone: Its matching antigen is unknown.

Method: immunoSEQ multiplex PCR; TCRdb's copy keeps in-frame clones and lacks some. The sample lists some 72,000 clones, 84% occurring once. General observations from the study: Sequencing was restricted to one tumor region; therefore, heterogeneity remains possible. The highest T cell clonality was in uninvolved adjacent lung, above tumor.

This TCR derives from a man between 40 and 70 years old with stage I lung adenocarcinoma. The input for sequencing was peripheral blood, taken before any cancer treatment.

The DNA of the CDR3 is TGTGCCAGCAGTCCCCGGACAGGGTCGTGGACGCAGTATTTT. Translating it yields CASSPRTGSWTQYF. The chain combines TRBV6-1 with TRBJ2-3; 8 bases match TRBD1. The length of the CDR3 is 14 residues. Germline V gene sequence: CDR1 MNHNS, CDR2 SASEGT. J gave up 9 bases and V 5 bases, and 10 bases lay outside the gene matches.